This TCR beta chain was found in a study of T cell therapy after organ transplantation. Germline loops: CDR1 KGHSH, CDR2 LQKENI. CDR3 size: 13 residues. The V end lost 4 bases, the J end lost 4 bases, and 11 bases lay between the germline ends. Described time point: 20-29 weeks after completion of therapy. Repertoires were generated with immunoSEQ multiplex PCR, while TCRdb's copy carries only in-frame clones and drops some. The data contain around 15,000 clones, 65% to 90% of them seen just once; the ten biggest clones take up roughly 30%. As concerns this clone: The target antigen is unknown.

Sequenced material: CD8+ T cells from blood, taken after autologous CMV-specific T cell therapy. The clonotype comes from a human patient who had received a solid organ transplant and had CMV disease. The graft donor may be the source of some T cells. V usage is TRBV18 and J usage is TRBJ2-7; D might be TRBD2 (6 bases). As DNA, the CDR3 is TGTGCCAGCTCACGAAGGGACTGGTACGAGCAGTACTTC. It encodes CASSRRDWYEQYF.